This TCR beta chain was retrieved from a study of blood T cell repertoires in COVID-19. Study details: Spain, Italy and the United States supplied samples that represented acute and convalescent COVID-19.

Original processing notes: Amplification of reference gene primers provided the estimated nucleated cell counts. Sequenced by immunoSEQ multiplex PCR; TCRdb stores in-frame clones only, minus some. V and J calls and clone size are given by that table; D and trimming were obtained from the DNA. The sample yields about 140,000 clones, 80% to 90% seen once. Germline V gene data show CDR1 as LNHNV and CDR2 as YYDKDF (reference sequence). The CDR3 contains 11 residues. V gave up 6 bases and J gave up 9 bases, with 9 bases separating them. The chain employs TRBV15 and TRBJ1-5, with D hard to call. The source is a man aged 55-75 years with active or convalescent COVID-19. The sequencing input was peripheral blood. DNA for the CDR3: TGTGCCACCAGTGCGTGGAGGCCCCAGCATTTT. It yields the protein CATSAWRPQHF.